This entry concerns a single T cell receptor (beta chain). This table comes from immunoSEQ multiplex PCR, and its TCRdb copy is limited to in-frame clones, with some not included. The profile covers just under 550,000 clones, with around 78% appearing a single time and more than 0.01% taken by the ten largest. The sample originates from a study of shared T cell receptors in the human thymus. CDR3 size: 18 residues. V dropped 6 bases and J dropped 4; count of bases not matched to a gene: 12. CDR1 is SNHLY and CDR2 is FYNNEI in the germline V gene. This same sample was also part of a study on human thymus T cells.

The TCR was taken from a boy under two years old with a congenital heart defect. The V gene is TRBV2, the J gene TRBJ2-7, with TRBD2 matching 16 bases. The sample was thymocytes. CDR3 sequence: CASSDTGTSGRVRYEQYF. The CDR3 DNA sequence: TGTGCCAGCAGCGATACCGGGACTAGCGGGAGGGTGAGGTACGAGCAGTACTTC. Together with reference TRBV2 and TRBJ2-7, the CDR3 gives the full variable domain: EPEVTQTPSHQVTQMGQEVILRCVPISNHLYFYWYRQILGQKVEFLVSFYNNEISEKSEIFDDQFSVERPDGSNFTLKIRSTKLEDSAMYFCASSDTGTSGRVRYEQYFGPGTRLTVT.